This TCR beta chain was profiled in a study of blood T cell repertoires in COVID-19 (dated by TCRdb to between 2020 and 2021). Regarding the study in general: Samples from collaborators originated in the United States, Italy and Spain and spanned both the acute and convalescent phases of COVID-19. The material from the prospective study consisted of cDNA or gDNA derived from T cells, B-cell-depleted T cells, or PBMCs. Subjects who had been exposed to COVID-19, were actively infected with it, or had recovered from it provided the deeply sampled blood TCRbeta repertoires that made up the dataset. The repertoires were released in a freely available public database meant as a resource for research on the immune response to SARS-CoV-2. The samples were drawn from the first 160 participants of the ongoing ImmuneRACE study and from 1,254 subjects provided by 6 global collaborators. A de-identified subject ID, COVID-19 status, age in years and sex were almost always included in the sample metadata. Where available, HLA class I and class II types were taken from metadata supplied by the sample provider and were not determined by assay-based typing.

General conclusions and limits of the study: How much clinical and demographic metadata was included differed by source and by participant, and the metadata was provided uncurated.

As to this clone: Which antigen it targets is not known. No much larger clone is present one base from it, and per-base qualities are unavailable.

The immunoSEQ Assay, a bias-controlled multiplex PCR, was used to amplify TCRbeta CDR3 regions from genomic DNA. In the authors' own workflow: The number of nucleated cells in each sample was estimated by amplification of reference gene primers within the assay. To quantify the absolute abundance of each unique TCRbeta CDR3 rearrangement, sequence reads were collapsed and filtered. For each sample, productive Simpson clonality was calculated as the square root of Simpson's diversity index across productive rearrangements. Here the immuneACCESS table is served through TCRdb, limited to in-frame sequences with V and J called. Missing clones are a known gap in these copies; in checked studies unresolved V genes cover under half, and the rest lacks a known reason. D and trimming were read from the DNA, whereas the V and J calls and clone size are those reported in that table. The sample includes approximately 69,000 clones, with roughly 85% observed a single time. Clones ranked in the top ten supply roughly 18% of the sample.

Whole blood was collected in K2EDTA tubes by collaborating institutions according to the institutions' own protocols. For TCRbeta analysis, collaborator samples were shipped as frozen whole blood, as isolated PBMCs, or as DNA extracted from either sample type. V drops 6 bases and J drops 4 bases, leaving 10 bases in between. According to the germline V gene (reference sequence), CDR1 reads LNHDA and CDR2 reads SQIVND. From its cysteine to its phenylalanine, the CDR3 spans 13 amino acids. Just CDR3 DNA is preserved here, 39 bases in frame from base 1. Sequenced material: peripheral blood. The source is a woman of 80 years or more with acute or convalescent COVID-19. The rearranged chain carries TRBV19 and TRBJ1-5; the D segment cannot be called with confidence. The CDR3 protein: CASSYRVNQPQHF. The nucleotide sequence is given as TGTGCCAGTAGCTACCGGGTGAATCAGCCCCAGCATTTT.